This TCR beta chain was identified in a study of T cells after yellow fever vaccination. Whole-study findings and limits: Relatively few clonotypes were ones that appeared in both CD4 and CD8 compartments.

TCRdb fed the 5' RACE reads into MiXCR, producing one record per CDR3 protein. The table has approximately 510,000 distinct CDR3 sequences, 21% seen once. On this clonotype itself: Its target is unknown.

Sequenced here: PBMCs, sampled approximately 20 days after the first yellow fever vaccination. This TCR was recovered from a man aged 18 to 29 who received the YFV17D yellow fever vaccine.

In DNA form, the CDR3 reads TGTGCCAGTAGTTGGGGCCCGAATCAGCCCCAGCATTTT. This codes for CASSWGPNQPQHF. The rearrangement uses TRBV19 and TRBJ1-5, with D tentatively TRBD1 (5 bases). Per germline, CDR1 LNHDA and CDR2 SQIVND (reference sequence). The CDR3 is 13 amino acids. The germline V and J ends were trimmed by 5 bases and 4 bases, with 9 bases remaining between them.